This is a list of T cell receptor beta chains from one sample in a study of Graves' ophthalmopathy and Graves' hyperthyroidism. TCRdb reprocessed the multiplex PCR reads via MiXCR and lists one record per CDR3 protein. The data show over 650,000 distinct CDR3 sequences, with roughly two fifths seen just once and 3% to 3.5% held by the top ten. Sequenced sample: peripheral blood. These receptors all stem from an adult man with Graves' ophthalmopathy. CDR3s include the opening cysteine and the closing phenylalanine or tryptophan. Fields, in order: V gene, clone size, J gene, D gene, CDR3 DNA, CDR3 protein. The D gene is left open where the match is weak. Clone size, where shown, is once, few, many, or a class for clones that have expanded.

V gene: TRBV7-6; clone size: many; J gene: TRBJ2-7; D gene: -; CDR3 DNA: TGTGCCAGCAGCAAGGACGGTTACGAGCAGTACTTC; CDR3 protein: CASSKDGYEQYF
V gene: TRBV10-3; clone size: few; J gene: TRBJ2-7; D gene: TRBD2; CDR3 DNA: TGTGCCAGCAGTGGGTTCCAGACTAGCGGGAGCGAGCAGTACTTC; CDR3 protein: CASSGFQTSGSEQYF
V gene: TRBV25-1; clone size: many; J gene: TRBJ2-2; D gene: -; CDR3 DNA: TGTGCCAGCAGTGAAGACCGTCACGGGGAGCTGTTTTTT; CDR3 protein: CASSEDRHGELFF
V gene: TRBV5-5; clone size: few; J gene: TRBJ1-1; D gene: TRBD1; CDR3 DNA: TGTGCCAGCTTGGGACAGGGAGGGAACACTGAAGCTTTCTTT; CDR3 protein: CASLGQGGNTEAFF
V gene: TRBV25-1; clone size: -; J gene: TRBJ1-1; D gene: -; CDR3 DNA: TGTGCCAGCCGCGCGTCCTCTATGAACACTGAAGCTTTCTTT; CDR3 protein: CASRASSMNTEAFF
V gene: TRBV5-6; clone size: -; J gene: TRBJ2-5; D gene: -; CDR3 DNA: TGTGCCAGCAGCCAAAAAGGAGGCGTACAGGCGGAGACCCAGTACTTC; CDR3 protein: CASSQKGGVQAETQYF
V gene: TRBV19; clone size: many; J gene: TRBJ1-2; D gene: -; CDR3 DNA: TGTGCCAGTAACTCGCCAGGGCGGTTAAACTATGGCTACACCTTC; CDR3 protein: CASNSPGRLNYGYTF
V gene: TRBV12-3/TRBV12-4; clone size: many; J gene: TRBJ1-2; D gene: -; CDR3 DNA: TGTGCCAGCAGTTTATTTGAGACCTATGGCTACACCTTC; CDR3 protein: CASSLFETYGYTF
V gene: TRBV12-3/TRBV12-4; clone size: many; J gene: TRBJ1-4; D gene: -; CDR3 DNA: TGTGCCAGCAGTTTGTCTACGGACAATGAAAAACTGTTTTTT; CDR3 protein: CASSLSTDNEKLFF
V gene: TRBV19; clone size: many; J gene: TRBJ1-6; D gene: -; CDR3 DNA: TGTGCCAGTAGGAAACGCAATGGAGATAATTCACCCCTCCACTTT; CDR3 protein: CASRKRNGDNSPLHF
V gene: TRBV27; clone size: many; J gene: TRBJ1-5; D gene: -; CDR3 DNA: TGTGCCAGCAGCTGGGACGGGAATCAGCCCCAGCATTTT; CDR3 protein: CASSWDGNQPQHF
V gene: TRBV7-9; clone size: -; J gene: TRBJ2-7; D gene: -; CDR3 DNA: TGTGCCTGGACGCCGGTTGGCAACGAGCAGTACTTC; CDR3 protein: CAWTPVGNEQYF
V gene: TRBV10-3; clone size: once; J gene: TRBJ2-5; D gene: TRBD1; CDR3 DNA: TGTGCCATAATGACAGGGGGAGAGACCCAGTACTTC; CDR3 protein: CAIMTGGETQYF
V gene: TRBV25-1; clone size: -; J gene: TRBJ2-3; D gene: -; CDR3 DNA: TGTGCCAGCAGTTCCCCCGGCGATACGCAGTATTTT; CDR3 protein: CASSSPGDTQYF
V gene: TRBV7-9; clone size: -; J gene: TRBJ2-1; D gene: TRBD2; CDR3 DNA: TGTGCCAGCAGCTTATGGACTAGCGGGAGATTCAAGGGCAATGAGCAGTTCTTC; CDR3 protein: CASSLWTSGRFKGNEQFF
V gene: TRBV25-1; clone size: many; J gene: TRBJ1-4; D gene: -; CDR3 DNA: TGTGCCAGCAGTGAGGGGGGGGCTGGGGAAAAACTGTTTTTT; CDR3 protein: CASSEGGAGEKLFF
V gene: TRBV7-6; clone size: -; J gene: TRBJ1-2; D gene: TRBD1; CDR3 DNA: TGTGCCAGCAGCTTAGGGGGCCGGGACAGGGCTAAAGGTGGCTACACCTTC; CDR3 protein: CASSLGGRDRAKGGYTF
V gene: TRBV2; clone size: many; J gene: TRBJ1-2; D gene: TRBD1; CDR3 DNA: TGTGCCAGCACCTGGACAGGGAGCTATGGCTACACCTTC; CDR3 protein: CASTWTGSYGYTF
V gene: TRBV20-1; clone size: -; J gene: TRBJ1-2; D gene: TRBD1; CDR3 DNA: TGCAGTGCTAGAGGGGACAGCCGTACCGACTATGGCTACACCTTC; CDR3 protein: CSARGDSRTDYGYTF
V gene: TRBV2; clone size: -; J gene: TRBJ2-7; D gene: TRBD2; CDR3 DNA: TGTGCCAGCAGTGATCGGACTAGTTATGGTTACGAGCAGTACTTC; CDR3 protein: CASSDRTSYGYEQYF
V gene: TRBV19; clone size: -; J gene: TRBJ2-2; D gene: -; CDR3 DNA: TGTGCCAGTAGTTTATCTAGCGTGAACACCGGGGAGCTGTTTTTT; CDR3 protein: CASSLSSVNTGELFF
V gene: TRBV15; clone size: many; J gene: TRBJ2-7; D gene: -; CDR3 DNA: TGTGCCACCAGCAGAGATGGTGGTGGCGAGCAGTACTTC; CDR3 protein: CATSRDGGGEQYF
V gene: TRBV9; clone size: -; J gene: TRBJ2-7; D gene: TRBD2; CDR3 DNA: TGTGCCAGCAGCGTAGGATCTAGCGGGAGGTACGAGCAGTACTTC; CDR3 protein: CASSVGSSGRYEQYF
V gene: TRBV2; clone size: -; J gene: TRBJ2-2; D gene: -; CDR3 DNA: TGTGCCAGCAAGTCTAGACAGACGAACACCGGGGAGCTGTTTTTT; CDR3 protein: CASKSRQTNTGELFF
V gene: TRBV20-1; clone size: -; J gene: TRBJ2-5; D gene: TRBD2; CDR3 DNA: TGCAGTGCTATAGCGGGGGCGAGAGAGACCCAGTACTTC; CDR3 protein: CSAIAGARETQYF
V gene: TRBV29-1; clone size: many; J gene: TRBJ2-2; D gene: -; CDR3 DNA: TGCAGCGGCAGGGACTCCGCTTGGGGCGAGGAGCTGTTTTTT; CDR3 protein: CSGRDSAWGEELFF
V gene: TRBV7-2; clone size: many; J gene: TRBJ2-5; D gene: -; CDR3 DNA: TGTGCCAGCACCCAAGGGGAGACCCAGTACTTC; CDR3 protein: CASTQGETQYF
V gene: TRBV9; clone size: once; J gene: TRBJ2-7; D gene: -; CDR3 DNA: TGTGCCAGCAGCTTCCAGGGGTGGGGTCCCTACGAGCAGTACTTC; CDR3 protein: CASSFQGWGPYEQYF
V gene: TRBV27; clone size: -; J gene: TRBJ1-2; D gene: TRBD1; CDR3 DNA: TGTGCCACGCAGGGGGCTTGGGGCTACACCTTC; CDR3 protein: CATQGAWGYTF
V gene: TRBV29-1; clone size: many; J gene: TRBJ1-5; D gene: -; CDR3 DNA: TGCAGCGTTGCGGGCAGGTCAGAGCAGCCCCAGCATTTT; CDR3 protein: CSVAGRSEQPQHF
V gene: TRBV29-1; clone size: many; J gene: TRBJ1-1; D gene: TRBD1; CDR3 DNA: TGCAGCGTGATGGGACAGGGGGGCCCCGAAGCTTTCTTT; CDR3 protein: CSVMGQGGPEAFF
V gene: TRBV7-2; clone size: many; J gene: TRBJ2-2; D gene: TRBD2; CDR3 DNA: TGTGCCAGCAGCCCTTCCCCTAGCGGGCTGACCGGGGAGCTGTTTTTT; CDR3 protein: CASSPSPSGLTGELFF
V gene: TRBV5-5; clone size: -; J gene: TRBJ2-3; D gene: TRBD2; CDR3 DNA: TGTGCCAGCAGCCCGGGACTAGCGGGCACAGATACGCAGTATTTT; CDR3 protein: CASSPGLAGTDTQYF
V gene: TRBV7-6; clone size: many; J gene: TRBJ2-7; D gene: TRBD1; CDR3 DNA: TGTGCCAGCAGCTCCCACAGGGGGAAGCAGTACTTC; CDR3 protein: CASSSHRGKQYF
V gene: TRBV4-2; clone size: many; J gene: TRBJ2-7; D gene: -; CDR3 DNA: TGTGCCAGCAGCCAAGACGAAACCTACGAGCAGTACTTC; CDR3 protein: CASSQDETYEQYF
V gene: TRBV30; clone size: few; J gene: TRBJ2-6; D gene: -; CDR3 DNA: TGTGCCTGGAGGGCGGAGGCTGGGGCCAACGTCCTGACTTTC; CDR3 protein: CAWRAEAGANVLTF
V gene: TRBV24-1; clone size: -; J gene: TRBJ2-2; D gene: TRBD2; CDR3 DNA: TGTGCCACCAGTGATGCCGGGACTAGCTTCGGTGAGCTGTTTTTT; CDR3 protein: CATSDAGTSFGELFF
V gene: TRBV29-1; clone size: many; J gene: TRBJ2-2; D gene: TRBD1; CDR3 DNA: TGCAGCGTGGAGGACAGGTTGAACACCGGGGAGCTGTTTTTT; CDR3 protein: CSVEDRLNTGELFF
V gene: TRBV11-2; clone size: -; J gene: TRBJ2-3; D gene: TRBD2; CDR3 DNA: TGCGCCAGCAGCCGAATAGCGGGAGGACGTGATACGCAGTATTTT; CDR3 protein: CASSRIAGGRDTQYF
V gene: TRBV19; clone size: -; J gene: TRBJ2-7; D gene: TRBD1; CDR3 DNA: TGTGCCAGTAGGGGACAGGGGACTACCGAGCAGTACTTC; CDR3 protein: CASRGQGTTEQYF
V gene: TRBV7-9; clone size: -; J gene: TRBJ2-7; D gene: TRBD1; CDR3 DNA: TGTGCCAGCAGATCTGGCCCCGGGACAGGGGGTGCCTACGAGCAGTACTTC; CDR3 protein: CASRSGPGTGGAYEQYF
V gene: TRBV7-3; clone size: -; J gene: TRBJ1-6; D gene: -; CDR3 DNA: TGTGCCAGCAGCCTCTACGGACCGAGGAGCTCCTATAATTCACCCCTCCACTTT; CDR3 protein: CASSLYGPRSSYNSPLHF
V gene: TRBV10-3; clone size: many; J gene: TRBJ2-5; D gene: -; CDR3 DNA: TGTGCCATCAGTCTTGAAGTCCAAGAGACCCAGTACTTC; CDR3 protein: CAISLEVQETQYF
V gene: TRBV2; clone size: once; J gene: TRBJ2-6; D gene: -; CDR3 DNA: TGTGCCAGCAGTGAAAGGGGGAACACCTCTGGGGCCAACGTCCTGACTTTC; CDR3 protein: CASSERGNTSGANVLTF